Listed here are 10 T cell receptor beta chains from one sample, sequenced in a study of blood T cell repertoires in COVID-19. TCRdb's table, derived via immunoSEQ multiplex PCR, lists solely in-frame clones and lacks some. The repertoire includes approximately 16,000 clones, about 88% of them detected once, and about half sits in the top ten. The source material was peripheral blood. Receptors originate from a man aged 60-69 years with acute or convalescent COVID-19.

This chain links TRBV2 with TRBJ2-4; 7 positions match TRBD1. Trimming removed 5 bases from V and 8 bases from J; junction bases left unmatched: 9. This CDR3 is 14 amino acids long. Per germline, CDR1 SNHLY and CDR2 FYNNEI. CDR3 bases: TGTGCCAGCAGTTCCGAGGGGGCCCTGGACATTCAGTACTTC. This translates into CASSSEGALDIQYF.

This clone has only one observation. In nucleotides, the CDR3 is TGTGCCAGTAGTATAGGAGCTAGCGGGAGCTTTGGTACAGATACGCAGTATTTT. Amino acid sequence: CASSIGASGSFGTDTQYF. V and J are TRBV19 and TRBJ2-3, with 10 bases that match TRBD2. Germline loops: CDR1 LNHDA, CDR2 SQIVND (reference sequence). With 1 base clipped from V and 3 bases from J, the junction kept 10 bases outside the gene matches. There are 18 residues in the CDR3.

The CDR3 loop reads CASSSRIRGGNSGANVLTF. CDR3 nucleotide sequence: TGTGCCAGCAGCTCCCGAATCAGGGGTGGAAATTCTGGGGCCAACGTCCTGACTTTC. J is TRBJ2-6 and V is TRBV9, with D tentatively TRBD1 (6 bases). The germline gives CDR1 SGDLS, CDR2 YYNGEE. The length of the CDR3 is 19 residues. The V and J ends lost 4 bases and 1 base respectively, with 21 bases between them.

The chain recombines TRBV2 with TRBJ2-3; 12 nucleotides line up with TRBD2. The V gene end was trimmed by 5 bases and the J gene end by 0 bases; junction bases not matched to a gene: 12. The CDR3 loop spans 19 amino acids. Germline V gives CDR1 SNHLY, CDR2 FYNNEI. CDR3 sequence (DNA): TGTGCCAGCAGTCCGGGACTAGCGGGCGTGGCGGCGAGCACAGATACGCAGTATTTT. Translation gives CASSPGLAGVAASTDTQYF.

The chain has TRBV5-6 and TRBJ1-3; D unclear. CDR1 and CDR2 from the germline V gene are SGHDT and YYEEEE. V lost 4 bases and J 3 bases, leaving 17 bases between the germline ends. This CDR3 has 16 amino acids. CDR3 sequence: CASSPSTLLYGNTIYF. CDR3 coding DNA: TGTGCCAGCAGCCCTTCGACTCTACTTTATGGAAACACCATATATTTT.

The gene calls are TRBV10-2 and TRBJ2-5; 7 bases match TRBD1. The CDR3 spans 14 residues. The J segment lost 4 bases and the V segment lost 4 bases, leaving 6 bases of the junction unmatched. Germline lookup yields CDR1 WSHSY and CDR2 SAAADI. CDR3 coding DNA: TGCGCCAGCAGTGGAGACAGGGTAGGAGAGACCCAGTACTTC. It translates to CASSGDRVGETQYF.

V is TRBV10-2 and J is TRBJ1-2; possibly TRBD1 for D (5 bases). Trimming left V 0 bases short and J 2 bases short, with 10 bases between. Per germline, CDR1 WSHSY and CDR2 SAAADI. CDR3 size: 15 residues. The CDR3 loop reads CASSESTRGNYGYTF. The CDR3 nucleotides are TGCGCCAGCAGTGAGTCGACTCGGGGGAACTATGGCTACACCTTC.

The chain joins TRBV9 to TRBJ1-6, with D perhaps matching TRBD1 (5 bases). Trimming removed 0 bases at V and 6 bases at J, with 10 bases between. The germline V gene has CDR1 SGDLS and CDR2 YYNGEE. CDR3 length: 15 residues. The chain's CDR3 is CASSVGRQGNSPLHF. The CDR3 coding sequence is TGTGCCAGCAGCGTAGGTAGGCAGGGTAATTCACCCCTCCACTTT.

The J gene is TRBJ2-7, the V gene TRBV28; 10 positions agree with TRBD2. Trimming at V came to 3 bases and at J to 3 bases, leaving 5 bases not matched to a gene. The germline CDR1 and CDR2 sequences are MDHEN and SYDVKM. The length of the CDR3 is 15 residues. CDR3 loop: CASSLWLAGVYEQYF. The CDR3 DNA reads TGTGCCAGCAGTTTGTGGCTAGCGGGGGTCTACGAGCAGTACTTC.

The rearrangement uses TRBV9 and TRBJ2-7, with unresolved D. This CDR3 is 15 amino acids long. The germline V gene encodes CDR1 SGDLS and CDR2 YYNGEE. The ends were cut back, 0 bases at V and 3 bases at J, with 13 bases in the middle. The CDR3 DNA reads TGTGCCAGCAGCGTAGAGTTGGGCAGTGTCTACGAGCAGTACTTC. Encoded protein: CASSVELGSVYEQYF.